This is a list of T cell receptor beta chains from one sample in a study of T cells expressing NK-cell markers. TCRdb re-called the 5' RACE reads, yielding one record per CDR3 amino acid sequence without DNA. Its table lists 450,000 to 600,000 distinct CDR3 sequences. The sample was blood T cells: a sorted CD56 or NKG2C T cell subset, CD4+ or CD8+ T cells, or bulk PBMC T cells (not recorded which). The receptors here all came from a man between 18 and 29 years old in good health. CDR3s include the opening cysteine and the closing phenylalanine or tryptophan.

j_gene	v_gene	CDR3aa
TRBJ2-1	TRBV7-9	CASSLGFHNEQFF
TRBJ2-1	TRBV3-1	CASSQLRGYNEQFF
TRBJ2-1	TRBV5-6	CASSLEAGDYEQFF
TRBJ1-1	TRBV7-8	CASSLVDEGTEAFF
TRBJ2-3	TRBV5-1	CASSLDRVGDTQYF
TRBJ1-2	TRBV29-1	CSVGDRELDGYTF
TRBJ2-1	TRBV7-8	CASSLDSGAYNEQFF
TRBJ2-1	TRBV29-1	CSVEGHRDTSSYNEQFF
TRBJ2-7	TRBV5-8	CASSRSIHYEQYF
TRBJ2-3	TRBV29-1	CSVGHSRRGDTQYF
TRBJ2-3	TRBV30	CAWRPPGLAGADTQYF
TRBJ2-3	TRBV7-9	CASSFPGTGGADTQYF
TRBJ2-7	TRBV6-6	CASSRGRSEQYF
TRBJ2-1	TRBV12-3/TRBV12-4	CASSPRGSDNEQFF
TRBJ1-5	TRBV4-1	CASSQDGGGQASNQPQHF
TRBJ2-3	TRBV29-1	CSGKGGRTDTQYF
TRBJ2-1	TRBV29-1	CSSGTSVWAEQFF
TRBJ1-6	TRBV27	CASSRTGGSSYNSPLHF
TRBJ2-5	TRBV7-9	CASSLVWQGDETQYF
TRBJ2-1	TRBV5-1	CASRLTVLDNEQFF
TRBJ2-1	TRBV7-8	CASSSGRGEFF
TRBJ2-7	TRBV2	CASRRRVSENEQYF
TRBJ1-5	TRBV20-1	CSARDWYGANQPQHF
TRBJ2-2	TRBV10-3	CAISEVRGNGELFF
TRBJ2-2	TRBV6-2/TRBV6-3	CASRGLAGVNTGELFF
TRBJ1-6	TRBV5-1	CASSLEGTRNSPLHF
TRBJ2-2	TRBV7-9	CASSTSSNPSGELFF
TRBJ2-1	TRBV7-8	CASSTGPVEFF
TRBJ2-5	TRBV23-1	CASSQCVRLYQETQYF
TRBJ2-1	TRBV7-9	CASSLDGLALYNEQFF
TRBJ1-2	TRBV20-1	CSARDRGTNYGYTF
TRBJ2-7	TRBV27	CASSNRGYEQYF
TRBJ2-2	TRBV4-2	CASSPQGGELFF
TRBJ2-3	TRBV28	CASSSDRGPYTDTQYF
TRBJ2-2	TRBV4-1	CASSQASGLAGFTGELFF
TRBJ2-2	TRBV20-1	CSASGRVYGELFF
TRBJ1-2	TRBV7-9	CASSKLRDTSLYGYTF
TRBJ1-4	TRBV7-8	CASSLDGGSNEKLFF
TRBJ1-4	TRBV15	CATSRTRNKNEKLFF
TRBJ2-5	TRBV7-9	CASSSRAVRRETQYF
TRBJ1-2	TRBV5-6	CASSLTPQGDGYTF
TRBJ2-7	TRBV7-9	CASGQDRVGKEQYF
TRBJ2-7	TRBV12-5	CASGSQGSGEQYF
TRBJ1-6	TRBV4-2	CASSQEVHRGSPLHF
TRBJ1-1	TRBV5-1	CASSPRGQYYTEAFF
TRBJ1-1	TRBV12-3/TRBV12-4	CASSISGAGRGAFF